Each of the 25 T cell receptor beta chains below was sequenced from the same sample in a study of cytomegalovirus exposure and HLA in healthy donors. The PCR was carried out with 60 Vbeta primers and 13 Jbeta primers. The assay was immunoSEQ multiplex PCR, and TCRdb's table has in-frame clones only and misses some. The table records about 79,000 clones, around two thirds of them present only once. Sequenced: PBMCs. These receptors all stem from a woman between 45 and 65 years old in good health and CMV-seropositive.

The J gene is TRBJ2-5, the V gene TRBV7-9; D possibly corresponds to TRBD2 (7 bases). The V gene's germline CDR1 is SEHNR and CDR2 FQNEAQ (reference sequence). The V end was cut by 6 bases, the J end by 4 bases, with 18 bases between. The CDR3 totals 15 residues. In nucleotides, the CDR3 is TGTGCCAGCAGGGGGGGGGCAGGCCTAGGAGAGACCCAGTACTTC. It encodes CASRGGAGLGETQYF.

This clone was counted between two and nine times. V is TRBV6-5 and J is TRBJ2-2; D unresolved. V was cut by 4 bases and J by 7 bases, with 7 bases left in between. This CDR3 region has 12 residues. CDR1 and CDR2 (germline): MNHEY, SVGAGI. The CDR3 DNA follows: TGTGCCAGCAGTTCCTACCACGGGGAGCTGTTTTTT. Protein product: CASSSYHGELFF.

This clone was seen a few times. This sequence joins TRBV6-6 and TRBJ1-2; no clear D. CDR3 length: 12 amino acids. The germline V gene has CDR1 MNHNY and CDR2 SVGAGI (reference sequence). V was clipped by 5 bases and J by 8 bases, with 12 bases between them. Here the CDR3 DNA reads TGTGCCAGCAGTGCATCACGAGAAGGCTACACCTTC. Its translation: CASSASREGYTF.

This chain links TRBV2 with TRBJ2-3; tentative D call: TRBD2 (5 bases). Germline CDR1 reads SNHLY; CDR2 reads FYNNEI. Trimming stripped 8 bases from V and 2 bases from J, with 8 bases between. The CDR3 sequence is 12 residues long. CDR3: CASRGSTDTQYF. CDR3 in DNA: TGTGCCAGCCGAGGGTCCACAGATACGCAGTATTTT.

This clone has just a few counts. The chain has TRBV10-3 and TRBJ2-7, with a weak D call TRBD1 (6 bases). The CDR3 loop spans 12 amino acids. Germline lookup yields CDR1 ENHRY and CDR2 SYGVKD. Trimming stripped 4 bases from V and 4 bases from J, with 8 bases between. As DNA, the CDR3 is TGTGCCATCAGTGGGACAGAGTACGAGCAGTACTTC. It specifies CAISGTEYEQYF.

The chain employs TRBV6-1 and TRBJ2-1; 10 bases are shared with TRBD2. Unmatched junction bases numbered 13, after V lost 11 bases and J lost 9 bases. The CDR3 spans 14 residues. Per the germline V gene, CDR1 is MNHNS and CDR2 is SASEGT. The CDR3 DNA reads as TGTGCCTCTAAAGGGAGCGGGGGGGGAGGTGAGCAGTTCTTC. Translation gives CASKGSGGGGEQFF.

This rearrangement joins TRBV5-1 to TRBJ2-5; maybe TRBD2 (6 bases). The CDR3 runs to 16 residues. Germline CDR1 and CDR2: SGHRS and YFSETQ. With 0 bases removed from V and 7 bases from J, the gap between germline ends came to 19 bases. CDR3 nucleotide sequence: TGCGCCAGCAGCTTGGTCGCCGGAGGGGAGGTCGGGACCCAGTACTTC. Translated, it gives CASSLVAGGEVGTQYF.

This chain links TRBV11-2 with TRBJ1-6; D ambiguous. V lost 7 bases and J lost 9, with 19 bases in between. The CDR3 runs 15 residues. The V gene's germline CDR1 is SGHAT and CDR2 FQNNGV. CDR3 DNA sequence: TGTGCCAGCACCGCCCTGGAGGGTCGGAGTTCACCCCTCCACTTT. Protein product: CASTALEGRSSPLHF.

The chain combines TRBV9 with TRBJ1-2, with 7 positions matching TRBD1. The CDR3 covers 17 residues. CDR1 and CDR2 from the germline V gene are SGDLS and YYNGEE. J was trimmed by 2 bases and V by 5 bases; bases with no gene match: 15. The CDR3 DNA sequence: TGTGCCAGCAGTCCGCCTCGTCTCGACAGGGAAAACTATGGCTACACCTTC. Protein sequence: CASSPPRLDRENYGYTF.

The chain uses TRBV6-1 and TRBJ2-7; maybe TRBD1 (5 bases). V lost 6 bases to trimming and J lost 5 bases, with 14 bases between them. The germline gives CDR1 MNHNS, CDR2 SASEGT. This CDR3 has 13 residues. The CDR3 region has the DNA TGTGCCAGCAGCATTCAGGGTTACGACGAGCAGTACGTC. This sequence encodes CASSIQGYDEQYV.

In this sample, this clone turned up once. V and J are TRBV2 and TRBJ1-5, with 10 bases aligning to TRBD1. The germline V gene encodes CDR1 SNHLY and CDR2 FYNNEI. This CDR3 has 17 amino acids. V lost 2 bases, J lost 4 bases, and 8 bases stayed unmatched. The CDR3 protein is CASSEPQRTGGNQPQHF. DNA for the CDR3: TGTGCCAGCAGTGAACCACAACGGACAGGGGGAAATCAGCCCCAGCATTTT.

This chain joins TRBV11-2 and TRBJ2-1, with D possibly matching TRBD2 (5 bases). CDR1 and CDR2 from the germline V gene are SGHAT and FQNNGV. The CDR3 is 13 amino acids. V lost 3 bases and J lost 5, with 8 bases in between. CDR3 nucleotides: TGTGCCAGCAGCTTTGACTACGACAATGAGCAGTTCTTC. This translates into CASSFDYDNEQFF.

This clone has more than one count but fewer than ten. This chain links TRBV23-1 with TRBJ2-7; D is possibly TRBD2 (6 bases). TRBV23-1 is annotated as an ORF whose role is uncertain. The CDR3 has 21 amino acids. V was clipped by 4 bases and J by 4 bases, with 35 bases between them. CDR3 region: CASSLPPREAHSSFLGYEQYV. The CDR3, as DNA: TGCGCCAGCAGTCTCCCCCCCAGGGAGGCTCACAGCAGTTTTTTGGGGTACGAGCAGTACGTC.

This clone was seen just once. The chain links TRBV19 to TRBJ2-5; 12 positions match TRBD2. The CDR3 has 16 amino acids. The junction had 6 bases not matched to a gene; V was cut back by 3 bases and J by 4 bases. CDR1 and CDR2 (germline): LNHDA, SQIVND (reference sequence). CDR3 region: CASSITWTSGVETQYF. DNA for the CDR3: TGTGCCAGTAGTATTACCTGGACTAGCGGGGTAGAGACCCAGTACTTC.

Written as DNA, the CDR3 is TGTGCCAGCAGGGTAGCCAACTATGGCTACACCTTC. Protein sequence: CASRVANYGYTF. The chain is built from TRBV28 and TRBJ1-2; D is undetermined. This CDR3 spans 12 amino acids. The germline V gene encodes CDR1 MDHEN and CDR2 SYDVKM. The ends were cut back, 6 bases at V and 2 bases at J, with 7 bases in the middle.

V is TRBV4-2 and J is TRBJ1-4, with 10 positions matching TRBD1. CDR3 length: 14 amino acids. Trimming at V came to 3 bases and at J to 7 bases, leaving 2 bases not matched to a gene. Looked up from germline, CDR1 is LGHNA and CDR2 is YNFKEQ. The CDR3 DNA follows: TGTGCCAGCAGCCACGACAGGGGGCTTGAAAAACTGTTTTTT. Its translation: CASSHDRGLEKLFF.

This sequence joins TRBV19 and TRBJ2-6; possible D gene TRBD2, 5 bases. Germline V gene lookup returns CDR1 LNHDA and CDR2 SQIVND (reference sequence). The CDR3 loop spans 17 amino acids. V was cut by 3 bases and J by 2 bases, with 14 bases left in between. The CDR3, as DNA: TGTGCCAGTAGTATTGGACTGCTCGAGCCTGGGGCCAACGTCCTGACTTTC. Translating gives CASSIGLLEPGANVLTF.

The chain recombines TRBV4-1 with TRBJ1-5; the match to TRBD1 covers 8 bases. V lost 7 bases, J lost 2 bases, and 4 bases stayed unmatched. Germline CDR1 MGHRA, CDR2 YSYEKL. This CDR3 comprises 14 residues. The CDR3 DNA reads TGCGCCAGCACTATGGGACAGGGCAATCAGCCCCAGCATTTT. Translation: CASTMGQGNQPQHF.

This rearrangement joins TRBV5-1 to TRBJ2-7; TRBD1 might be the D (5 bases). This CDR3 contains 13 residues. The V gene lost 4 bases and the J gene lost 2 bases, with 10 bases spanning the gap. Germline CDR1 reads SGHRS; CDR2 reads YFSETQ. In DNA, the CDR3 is TGCGCCAGCAGCCCACAGGCTACCTACGAGCAGTACTTC. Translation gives CASSPQATYEQYF.

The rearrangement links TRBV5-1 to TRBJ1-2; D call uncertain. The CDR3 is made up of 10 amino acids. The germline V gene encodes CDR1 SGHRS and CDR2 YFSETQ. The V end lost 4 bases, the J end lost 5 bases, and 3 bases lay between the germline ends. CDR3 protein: CASSEYGYTF. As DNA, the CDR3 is TGCGCCAGCAGCGAGTATGGCTACACCTTC.

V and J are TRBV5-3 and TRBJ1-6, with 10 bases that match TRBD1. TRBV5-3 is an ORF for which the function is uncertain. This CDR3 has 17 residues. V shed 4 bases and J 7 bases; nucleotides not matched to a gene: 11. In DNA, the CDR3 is TGTGCCAGAAGCGACGACTGGACAGGGGGGGGCAATTCACCCCTCCACTTT. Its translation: CARSDDWTGGGNSPLHF.

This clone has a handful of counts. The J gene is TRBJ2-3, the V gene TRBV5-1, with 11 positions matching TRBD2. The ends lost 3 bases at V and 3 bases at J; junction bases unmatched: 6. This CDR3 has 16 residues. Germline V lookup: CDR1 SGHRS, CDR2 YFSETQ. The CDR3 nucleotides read TGCGCCAGCAGCTCGCAAGGGACTAGCGGAACAGATACGCAGTATTTT. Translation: CASSSQGTSGTDTQYF.

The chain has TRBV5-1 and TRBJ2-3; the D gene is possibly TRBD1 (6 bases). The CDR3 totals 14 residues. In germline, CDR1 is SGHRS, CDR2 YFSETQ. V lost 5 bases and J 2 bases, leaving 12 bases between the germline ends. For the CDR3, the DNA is TGCGCCAGCAGATTACAGGGTTACACAGATACGCAGTATTTT. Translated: CASRLQGYTDTQYF.

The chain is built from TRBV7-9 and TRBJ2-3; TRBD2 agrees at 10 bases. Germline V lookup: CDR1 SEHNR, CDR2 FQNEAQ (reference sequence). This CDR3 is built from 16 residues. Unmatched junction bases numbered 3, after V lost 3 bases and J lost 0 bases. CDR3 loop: CASSLSGGASTDTQYF. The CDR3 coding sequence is TGTGCCAGCAGCTTGAGCGGGGGGGCCAGCACAGATACGCAGTATTTT.

The CDR3 reads CASSLTGAGTEAFF. The CDR3 DNA sequence: TGTGCCAGCAGCTTGACAGGGGCGGGAACTGAAGCTTTCTTT. This sequence joins TRBV7-9 and TRBJ1-1, with 8 bases fitting TRBD1. CDR1 and CDR2 (germline): SEHNR, FQNEAQ (reference sequence). The CDR3 runs to 14 residues. V lost 3 bases to trimming and J lost 5 bases; unmatched junction nucleotides: 5.